The clone carrying this T cell receptor beta chain occurred once. Some clones are missing from TCRdb's copy, which holds only in-frame ones; the method was immunoSEQ multiplex PCR. The repertoire holds tens of thousands of clones, with less than 85% as singletons. The data derive from a study of blood T cell repertoires in COVID-19. At the level of the study: The origin of the acute and convalescent COVID-19 samples was the United States, Italy and Spain.

With V trimmed by 2 bases and J by 10 bases, 12 bases remained unmatched. The CDR3 covers 15 residues. Germline assignment: CDR1 SGHTA and CDR2 FQGNSA. This receptor was identified in a man older than 75 with acute or convalescent COVID-19. The chain links TRBV7-2 to TRBJ1-1; 8 nucleotides match TRBD1. Sequencing was carried out using peripheral blood. The chain's CDR3 is CASSLQQGDHTRAFF. DNA of the CDR3: TGTGCCAGCAGCTTACAACAGGGGGACCATACCCGAGCTTTCTTT.